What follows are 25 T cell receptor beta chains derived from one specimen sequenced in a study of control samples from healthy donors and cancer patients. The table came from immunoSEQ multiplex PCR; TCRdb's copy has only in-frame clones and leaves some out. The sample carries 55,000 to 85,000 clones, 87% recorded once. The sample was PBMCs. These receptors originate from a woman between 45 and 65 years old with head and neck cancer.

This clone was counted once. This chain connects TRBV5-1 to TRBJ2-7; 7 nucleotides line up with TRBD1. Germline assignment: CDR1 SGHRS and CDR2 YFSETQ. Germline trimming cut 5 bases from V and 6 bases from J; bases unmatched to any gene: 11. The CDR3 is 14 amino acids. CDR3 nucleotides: TGCGCCAGCAGATCCGACAGGGTGATGGGCGAGCAGTACTTC. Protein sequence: CASRSDRVMGEQYF.

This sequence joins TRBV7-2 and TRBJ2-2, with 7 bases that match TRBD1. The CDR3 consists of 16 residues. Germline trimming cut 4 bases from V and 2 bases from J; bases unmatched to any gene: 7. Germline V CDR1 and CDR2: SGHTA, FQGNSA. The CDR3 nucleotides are TGTGCCAGCAGCTCCCGAAGGGGGCGAAACACCGGGGAGCTGTTTTTT. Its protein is CASSSRRGRNTGELFF.

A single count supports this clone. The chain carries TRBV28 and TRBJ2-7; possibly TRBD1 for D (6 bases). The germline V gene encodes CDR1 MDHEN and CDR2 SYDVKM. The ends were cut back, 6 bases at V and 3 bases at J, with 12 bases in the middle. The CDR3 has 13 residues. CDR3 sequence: CASRGDTHYEQYF. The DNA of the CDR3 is TGTGCCAGCAGGGGGGACACTCACTACGAGCAGTACTTC.

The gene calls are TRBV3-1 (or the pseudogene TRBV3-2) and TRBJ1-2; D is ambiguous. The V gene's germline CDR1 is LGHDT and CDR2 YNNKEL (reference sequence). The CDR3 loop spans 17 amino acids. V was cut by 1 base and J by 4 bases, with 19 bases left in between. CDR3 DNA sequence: TGTGCCAGCAGCCAAGCCCGAGGTGCCTCGGGTGTCTATGGCTACACCTTC. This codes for CASSQARGASGVYGYTF.

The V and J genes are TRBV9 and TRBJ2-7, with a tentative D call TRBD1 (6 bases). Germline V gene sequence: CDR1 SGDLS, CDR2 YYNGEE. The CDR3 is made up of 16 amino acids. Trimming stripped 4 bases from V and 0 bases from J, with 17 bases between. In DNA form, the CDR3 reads TGTGCCAGCAGCCCCGGTCAAGGACAGCTCTCCTACGAGCAGTACTTC. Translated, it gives CASSPGQGQLSYEQYF.

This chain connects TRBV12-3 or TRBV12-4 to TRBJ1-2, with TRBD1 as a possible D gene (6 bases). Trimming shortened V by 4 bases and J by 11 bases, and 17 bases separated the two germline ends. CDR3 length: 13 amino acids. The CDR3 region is CASSSRGSSLYTF. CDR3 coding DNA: TGTGCCAGCAGTTCCAGGGGATCCTCCTTATACACCTTC.

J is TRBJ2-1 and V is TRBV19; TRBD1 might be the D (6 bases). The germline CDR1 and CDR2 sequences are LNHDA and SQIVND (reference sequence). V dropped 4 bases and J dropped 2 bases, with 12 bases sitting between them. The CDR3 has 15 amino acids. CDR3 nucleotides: TGTGCCAGTAGTACCCCCGGGACAACCTACAATGAGCAGTTCTTC. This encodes CASSTPGTTYNEQFF.

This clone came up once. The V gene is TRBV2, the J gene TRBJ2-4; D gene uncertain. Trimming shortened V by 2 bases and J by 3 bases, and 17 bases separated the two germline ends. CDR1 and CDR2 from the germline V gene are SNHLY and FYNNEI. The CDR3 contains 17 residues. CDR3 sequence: CASSEYSGILDKNIQYF. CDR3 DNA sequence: TGTGCCAGCAGTGAATATAGTGGGATCCTCGACAAAAACATTCAGTACTTC.

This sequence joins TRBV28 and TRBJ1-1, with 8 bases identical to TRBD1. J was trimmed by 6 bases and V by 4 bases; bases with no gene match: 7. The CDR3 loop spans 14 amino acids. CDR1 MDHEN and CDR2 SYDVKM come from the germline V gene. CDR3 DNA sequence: TGTGCCAGCAGTTCAGGGGGCCCCACTCCTGAAGCTTTCTTT. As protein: CASSSGGPTPEAFF.

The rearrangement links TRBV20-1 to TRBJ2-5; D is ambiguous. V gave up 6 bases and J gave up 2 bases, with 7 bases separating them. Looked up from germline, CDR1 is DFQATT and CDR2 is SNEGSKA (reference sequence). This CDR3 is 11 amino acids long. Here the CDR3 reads CSAYRQETQYF. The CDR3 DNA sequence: TGCAGTGCCTACAGACAAGAGACCCAGTACTTC.

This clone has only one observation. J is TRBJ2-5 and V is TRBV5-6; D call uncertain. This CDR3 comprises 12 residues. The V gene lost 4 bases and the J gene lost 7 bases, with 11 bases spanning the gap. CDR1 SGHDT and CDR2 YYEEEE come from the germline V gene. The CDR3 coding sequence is TGTGCCAGCAGCCCCTCTAGGAGGACCCAGTACTTC. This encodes CASSPSRRTQYF. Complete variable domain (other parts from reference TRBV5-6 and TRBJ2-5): DAGVTQSPTHLIKTRGQQVTLRCSPKSGHDTVSWYQQALGQGPQFIFQYYEEEERQRGNFPDRFSGHQFPNYSSELNVNALLLGDSALYLCASSPSRRTQYFGPGTRLLVL.

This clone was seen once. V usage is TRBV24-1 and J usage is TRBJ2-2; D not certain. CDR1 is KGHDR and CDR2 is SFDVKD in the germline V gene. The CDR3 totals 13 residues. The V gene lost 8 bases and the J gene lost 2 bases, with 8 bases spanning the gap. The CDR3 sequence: CATKGSNTGELFF. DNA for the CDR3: TGTGCCACCAAGGGAAGCAACACCGGGGAGCTGTTTTTT.

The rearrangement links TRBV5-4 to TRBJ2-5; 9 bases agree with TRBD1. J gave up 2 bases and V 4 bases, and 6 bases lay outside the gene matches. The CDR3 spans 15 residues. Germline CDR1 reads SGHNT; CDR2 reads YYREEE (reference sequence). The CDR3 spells CASSAGTGPQETQYF. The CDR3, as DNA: TGTGCCAGCAGCGCCGGGACAGGGCCACAAGAGACCCAGTACTTC.

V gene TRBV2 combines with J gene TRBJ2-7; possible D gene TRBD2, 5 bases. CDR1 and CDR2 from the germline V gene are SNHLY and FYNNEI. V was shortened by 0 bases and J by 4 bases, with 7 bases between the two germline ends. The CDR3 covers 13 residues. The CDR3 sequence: CASSEAPGYEQYF. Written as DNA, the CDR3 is TGTGCCAGCAGTGAAGCGCCGGGGTACGAGCAGTACTTC. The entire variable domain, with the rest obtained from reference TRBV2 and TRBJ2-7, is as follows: EPEVTQTPSHQVTQMGQEVILRCVPISNHLYFYWYRQILGQKVEFLVSFYNNEISEKSEIFDDQFSVERPDGSNFTLKIRSTKLEDSAMYFCASSEAPGYEQYFGPGTRLTVT.

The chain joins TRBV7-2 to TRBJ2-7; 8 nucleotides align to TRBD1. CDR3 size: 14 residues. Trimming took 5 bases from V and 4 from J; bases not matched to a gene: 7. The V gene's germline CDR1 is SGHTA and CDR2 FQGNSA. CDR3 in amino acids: CASSSYRGEYEQYF. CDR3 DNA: TGTGCCAGCAGCAGTTACAGGGGGGAATACGAGCAGTACTTC.

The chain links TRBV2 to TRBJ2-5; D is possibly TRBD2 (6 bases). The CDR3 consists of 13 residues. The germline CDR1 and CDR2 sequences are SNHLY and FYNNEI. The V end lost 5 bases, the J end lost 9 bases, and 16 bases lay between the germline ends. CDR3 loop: CASSRGLERAQYF. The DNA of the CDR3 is TGTGCCAGCAGTCGGGGACTGGAGAGGGCCCAGTACTTC.

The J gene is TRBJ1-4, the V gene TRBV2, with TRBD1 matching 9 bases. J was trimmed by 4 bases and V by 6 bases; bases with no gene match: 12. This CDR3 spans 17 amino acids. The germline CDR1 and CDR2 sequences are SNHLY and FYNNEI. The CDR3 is CASSQNPGQGSNEKLFF. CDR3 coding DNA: TGTGCCAGCAGCCAGAACCCGGGACAGGGAAGTAATGAAAAACTGTTTTTT.

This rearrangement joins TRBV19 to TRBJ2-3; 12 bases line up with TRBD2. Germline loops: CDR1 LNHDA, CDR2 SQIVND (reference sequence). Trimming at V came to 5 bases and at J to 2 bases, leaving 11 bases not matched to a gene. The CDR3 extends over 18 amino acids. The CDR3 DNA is TGTGCCAGTAGTGGAGGACTAGCGGGGAGCCCCTCCACAGATACGCAGTATTTT. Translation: CASSGGLAGSPSTDTQYF.

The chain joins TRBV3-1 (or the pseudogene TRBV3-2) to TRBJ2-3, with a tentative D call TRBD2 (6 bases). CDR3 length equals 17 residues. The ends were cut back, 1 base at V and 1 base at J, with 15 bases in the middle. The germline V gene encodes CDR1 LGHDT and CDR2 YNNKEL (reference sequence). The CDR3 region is CASSQVSGRVRTDTQYF. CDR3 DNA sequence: TGTGCCAGCAGCCAAGTGAGCGGGCGGGTGCGCACAGATACGCAGTATTTT.

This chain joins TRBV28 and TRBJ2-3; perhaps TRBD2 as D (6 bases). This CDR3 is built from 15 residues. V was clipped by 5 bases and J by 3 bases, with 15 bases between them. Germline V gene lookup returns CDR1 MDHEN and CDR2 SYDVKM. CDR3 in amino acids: CASSRGPGGTDTQYF. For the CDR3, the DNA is TGTGCCAGCAGTCGAGGGCCCGGGGGTACAGATACGCAGTATTTT. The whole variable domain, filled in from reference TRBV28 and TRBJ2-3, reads DVKVTQSSRYLVKRTGEKVFLECVQDMDHENMFWYRQDPGLGLRLIYFSYDVKMKEKGDIPEGYSVSREKKERFSLILESASTNQTSMYLCASSRGPGGTDTQYFGPGTRLTVL.

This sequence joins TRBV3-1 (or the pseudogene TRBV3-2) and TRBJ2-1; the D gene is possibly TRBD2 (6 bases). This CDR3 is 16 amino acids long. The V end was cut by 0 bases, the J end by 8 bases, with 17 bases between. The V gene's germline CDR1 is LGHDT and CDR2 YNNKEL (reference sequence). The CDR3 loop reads CASSQEGGGVIDEQFF. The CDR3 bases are TGTGCCAGCAGCCAAGAGGGGGGTGGCGTTATCGATGAGCAGTTCTTC.

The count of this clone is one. DNA for the CDR3: TGTGCCTGGAGTAGGCGTCGGTTGTCCTATAATTCACCCCTCCACTTT. It is translated as CAWSRRRLSYNSPLHF. The chain uses TRBV30 and TRBJ1-6; D is ambiguous. V was cut by 2 bases and J by 1 base, with 12 bases left in between. The CDR3 loop spans 16 amino acids. Germline CDR1 is GTSNPN and CDR2 is SVGIG (reference sequence).

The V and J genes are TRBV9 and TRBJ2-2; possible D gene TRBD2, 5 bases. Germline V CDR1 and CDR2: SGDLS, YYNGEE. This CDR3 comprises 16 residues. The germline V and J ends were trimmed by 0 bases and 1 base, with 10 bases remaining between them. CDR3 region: CASSVELVGNTGELFF. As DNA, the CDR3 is TGTGCCAGCAGCGTAGAACTAGTTGGGAACACCGGGGAGCTGTTTTTT.

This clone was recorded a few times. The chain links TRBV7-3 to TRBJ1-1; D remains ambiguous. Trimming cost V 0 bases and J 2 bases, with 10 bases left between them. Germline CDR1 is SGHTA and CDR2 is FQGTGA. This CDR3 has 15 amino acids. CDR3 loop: CASSLTGFGNTEAFF. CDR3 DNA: TGTGCCAGCAGCTTAACGGGTTTTGGCAACACTGAAGCTTTCTTT.

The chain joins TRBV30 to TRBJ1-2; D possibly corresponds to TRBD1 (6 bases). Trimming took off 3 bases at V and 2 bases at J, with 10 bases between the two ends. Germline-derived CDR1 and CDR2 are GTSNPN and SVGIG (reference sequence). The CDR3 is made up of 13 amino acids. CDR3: CAWSRDTNYGYTF. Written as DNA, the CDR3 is TGTGCCTGGAGCCGGGACACAAACTATGGCTACACCTTC.